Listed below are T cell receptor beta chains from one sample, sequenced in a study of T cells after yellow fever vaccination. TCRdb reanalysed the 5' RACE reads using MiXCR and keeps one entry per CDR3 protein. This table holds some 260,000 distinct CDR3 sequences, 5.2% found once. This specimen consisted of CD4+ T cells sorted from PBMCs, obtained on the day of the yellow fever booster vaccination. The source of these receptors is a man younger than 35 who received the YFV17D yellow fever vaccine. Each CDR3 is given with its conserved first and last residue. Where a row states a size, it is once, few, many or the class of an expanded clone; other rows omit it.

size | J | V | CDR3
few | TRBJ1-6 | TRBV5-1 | CASSLASREALHF
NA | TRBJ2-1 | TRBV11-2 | CASSRGSLGYNEQFF
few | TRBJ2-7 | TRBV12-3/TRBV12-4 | CASSWGVYEQYF
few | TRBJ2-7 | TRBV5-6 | CASSWRRFGSEQYF
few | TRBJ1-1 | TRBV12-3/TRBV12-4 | CASSFAAEAFF
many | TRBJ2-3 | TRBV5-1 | CASRRSSSGGAGDTQYF
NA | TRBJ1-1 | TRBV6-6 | CASSSPRDILRAFF
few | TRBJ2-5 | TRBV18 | CASSGLARETQYF
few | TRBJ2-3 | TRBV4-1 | CASSQESQRGASTDTQYF
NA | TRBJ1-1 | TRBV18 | CASSPNQMDRGTEAFF
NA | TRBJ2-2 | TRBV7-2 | CASSLPTSYVGELFF
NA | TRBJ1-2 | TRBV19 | CASSIDRGSSGGRYGYTF
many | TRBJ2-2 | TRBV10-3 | CAISESTGTNTGELFF
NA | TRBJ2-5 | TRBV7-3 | CASSVSSGGETQYF
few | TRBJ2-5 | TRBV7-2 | CASSWAGTSGGRRGETQYF
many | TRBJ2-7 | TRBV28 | CASSLGLAGTYEQYF
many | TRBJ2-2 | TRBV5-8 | CASSLSGMRLFF
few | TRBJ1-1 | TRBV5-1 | CASSFGPENTEAFF
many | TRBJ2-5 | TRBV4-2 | CASSQARPGGGETQYF
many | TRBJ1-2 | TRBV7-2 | CASSLWRVNYGYTF
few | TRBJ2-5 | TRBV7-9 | CASRRRTQETQYF
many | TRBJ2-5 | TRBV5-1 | CASRPGGGQETQYF
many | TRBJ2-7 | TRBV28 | CASSPQVYEQYF
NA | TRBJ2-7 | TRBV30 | CAGQGGEDEQYF
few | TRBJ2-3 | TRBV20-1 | CSHRVPPGDTQYF
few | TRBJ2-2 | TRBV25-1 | CASRGRQGFAGELFF
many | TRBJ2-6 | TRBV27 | CASRRSRSGANVLTF
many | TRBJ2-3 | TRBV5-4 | CASSLGGQGGGSTDTQYF
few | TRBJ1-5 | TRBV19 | CASSYPLPIARNQPQHF
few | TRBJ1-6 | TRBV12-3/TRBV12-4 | CASSQDGTGFSPLHF
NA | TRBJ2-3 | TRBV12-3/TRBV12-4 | CASRLTSGGGTGTQYF
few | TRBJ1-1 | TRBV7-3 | CASSLTGGTLATEAFF
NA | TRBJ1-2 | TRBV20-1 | CSAGAGVYGYTF
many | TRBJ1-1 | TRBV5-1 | CASSPMTIMNTEAFF
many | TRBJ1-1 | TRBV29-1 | CSVEEGGRGDTEAFF
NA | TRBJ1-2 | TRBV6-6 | CASSYGGPGQPNYGYTF
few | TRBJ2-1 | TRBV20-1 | CSASQLGNEQFF
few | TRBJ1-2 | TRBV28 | CASRISGYGYTF
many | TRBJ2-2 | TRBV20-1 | CSARDGSRDLYTGELFF
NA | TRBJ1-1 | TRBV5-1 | CASSLRQQSMNTEAFF
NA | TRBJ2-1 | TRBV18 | CASSPPGLAGPGGEQFF
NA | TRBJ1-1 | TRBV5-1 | CASSLNTEITEAFF